These 13 T cell receptor beta chains share one sample of origin, sequenced in a study of siplizumab effects on memory and regulatory T cells. Clones were sequenced by immunoSEQ multiplex PCR, and TCRdb holds only the in-frame ones, with some missing. The sample holds approximately 120,000 clones, about 90% seen once. The sample consisted of Tregs sorted from blood. The receptors here all came from a human donor in good health.

J is TRBJ2-3 and V is TRBV18; 12 bases are a match to TRBD2. The germline CDR1 and CDR2 sequences are KGHSH and LQKENI. The V and J ends lost 2 bases and 6 bases, in that order; junction bases with no gene match: 0. CDR3 length equals 14 residues. DNA for the CDR3: TGTGCCAGCTCACCAACTAGCGGGAGGGATACGCAGTATTTT. Protein sequence: CASSPTSGRDTQYF.

CDR3 sequence (DNA): TGTGCCATCAGTGACGGGACACTTTATGGCTACACCTTC. Protein: CAISDGTLYGYTF. The chain uses TRBV10-3 and TRBJ1-2, with D maybe TRBD1 (6 bases). Germline V gene sequence: CDR1 ENHRY, CDR2 SYGVKD. CDR3 length equals 13 residues. V lost 3 bases and J 5 bases, leaving 10 bases between the germline ends.

The chain is built from TRBV18 and TRBJ1-2; 7 bases align to TRBD1. The CDR3 consists of 12 residues. Germline CDR1 KGHSH, CDR2 LQKENI. Losses at the gene ends were 4 bases for V and 8 bases for J; bases not matched to a gene: 4. The CDR3, as DNA: TGTGCCAGCTCACAGGGGGCAGGGGGCTACACCTTC. Translation: CASSQGAGGYTF.

The rearrangement joins TRBV19 to TRBJ2-6; tentatively, D is TRBD1 (6 bases). This CDR3 is 16 amino acids long. CDR1 and CDR2 (germline): LNHDA, SQIVND (reference sequence). The V gene lost 7 bases and the J gene lost 2 bases, with 15 bases spanning the gap. CDR3 sequence reads: CASTSKAGAGANVLTF. CDR3 in DNA: TGTGCCAGTACCTCAAAGGCAGGGGCTGGGGCCAACGTCCTGACTTTC.

The J gene is TRBJ2-3, the V gene TRBV25-1; D may be TRBD1 (6 bases). Between the trimmed V and J ends, which lost 3 bases and 2 bases, there was a span of 12 bases. This CDR3 has 15 amino acids. CDR1 and CDR2 (germline): MGHDK, SYGVNS. The CDR3 region has the DNA TGTGCCAGCAGTGAGGAGGACAGCTACACAGATACGCAGTATTTT. Encoded protein: CASSEEDSYTDTQYF.

On this clone: Other DNA sequences in the same sample also yield this CDR3. The chain has TRBV7-8 and TRBJ1-4, with 10 bases aligning to TRBD1. CDR1 SGHVS and CDR2 FQNEAQ come from the germline V gene. V dropped 9 bases and J dropped 6; count of bases not matched to a gene: 7. CDR3 length: 14 amino acids. CDR3 coding DNA: TGTGCCAGTAGCGGGGACAGGGGAGATGAAAAACTGTTTTTT. As protein: CASSGDRGDEKLFF.

V gene TRBV7-9 combines with J gene TRBJ1-2; D ambiguous. Germline lookup yields CDR1 SEHNR and CDR2 FQNEAQ (reference sequence). The V end lost 1 base, the J end lost 8 bases, and 11 bases lay between the germline ends. There are 13 residues in the CDR3. CDR3 protein: CASSLGPAAGYTF. In DNA form, the CDR3 reads TGTGCCAGCAGCTTAGGCCCGGCAGCGGGCTACACCTTC.

V is TRBV10-3 and J is TRBJ1-1, with a possible D match to TRBD1 (6 bases). The length of the CDR3 is 13 residues. V was cut by 5 bases and J by 1 base, with 8 bases left in between. Germline values: CDR1 ENHRY, CDR2 SYGVKD. In DNA form, the CDR3 reads TGTGCCATCAGTCCAGGGGCGAACACTGAAGCTTTCTTT. It specifies CAISPGANTEAFF.

The chain couples TRBV27 to TRBJ1-1; 12 bases match TRBD1. The J segment lost 10 bases and the V segment lost 5 bases, leaving 8 bases of the junction unmatched. This CDR3 spans 14 amino acids. Germline CDR1 is MNHEY and CDR2 is SMNVEV (reference sequence). CDR3 sequence reads: CASSTGTGGVLAFF. CDR3 sequence (DNA): TGTGCCAGCAGTACAGGGACAGGGGGCGTCTTAGCTTTCTTT.

This chain uses TRBV5-1 with TRBJ2-3; the match to TRBD1 covers 7 bases. Trimming took 7 bases from V and 0 from J; bases not matched to a gene: 8. This CDR3 has 15 amino acids. In germline, CDR1 is SGHRS, CDR2 YFSETQ. DNA of the CDR3: TGCGCCAGCCGCCCGACAGGGATGAGCACAGATACGCAGTATTTT. Translation: CASRPTGMSTDTQYF. The whole variable domain, filled in from reference TRBV5-1 and TRBJ2-3, reads KAGVTQTPRYLIKTRGQQVTLSCSPISGHRSVSWYQQTPGQGLQFLFEYFSETQRNKGNFPGRFSGRQFSNSRSEMNVSTLELGDSALYLCASRPTGMSTDTQYFGPGTRLTVL.

The chain combines TRBV1 with TRBJ1-3. TRBV1 is a pseudogene. The CDR3 runs to 17 residues. CDR3 sequence: CTSSQGQRGDSGNTIYF. In nucleotides, the CDR3 is TGCACCAGCAGCCAAGGTCAGAGGGGAGACTCTGGAAACACCATATATTTT.

V gene TRBV5-1 combines with J gene TRBJ1-1; perhaps TRBD1 as D (6 bases). The V end lost 4 bases, the J end lost 5 bases, and 15 bases lay between the germline ends. The CDR3 totals 14 residues. Germline V lookup: CDR1 SGHRS, CDR2 YFSETQ. The DNA of the CDR3 is TGCGCCAGCAGCGGGCAGGGGATGAGGACTGAAGCTTTCTTT. Protein sequence: CASSGQGMRTEAFF. Full variable domain (remainder filled in from reference TRBV5-1 and TRBJ1-1): KAGVTQTPRYLIKTRGQQVTLSCSPISGHRSVSWYQQTPGQGLQFLFEYFSETQRNKGNFPGRFSGRQFSNSRSEMNVSTLELGDSALYLCASSGQGMRTEAFFGQGTRLTVV.

The chain links TRBV11-2 to TRBJ1-2; D possibly corresponds to TRBD1 (5 bases). From germline, CDR1 is SGHAT and CDR2 FQNNGV. This CDR3 is built from 16 residues. Trimming removed 3 bases at V and 4 bases at J, with 18 bases between. The DNA for the CDR3 is TGTGCCAGCAGCTTCGACCGTTACCCCGGGGGCTATGGCTACACCTTC. It is translated as CASSFDRYPGGYGYTF. The variable domain in full, with the rest retrieved from reference TRBV11-2 and TRBJ1-2, is EAGVAQSPRYKIIEKRQSVAFWCNPISGHATLYWYQQILGQGPKLLIQFQNNGVVDDSQLPKDRFSAERLKGVDSTLKIQPAKLEDSAVYLCASSFDRYPGGYGYTFGSGTRLTVV.